This paragraph covers one TCR beta chain sequence. Here immunoSEQ multiplex PCR was the method, and the copy in TCRdb shows in-frame clones only, minus some. Of fewer than 150,000 clones in the sample, 92% were seen once. The data stem from a study of T cell responses to AZD1222 COVID-19 vaccine. Germline V gene data show CDR1 as ENHRY and CDR2 as SYGVKD. J lost 3 bases, V lost 10 bases, and 3 bases had no gene match. This CDR3 comprises 12 residues. Investigators merged groups given second doses at roughly 4 or roughly 12 weeks. The rearrangement joins TRBV10-3 to TRBJ2-5; 9 bases line up with TRBD1. The sequence was obtained from an adult who received the AZD1222 COVID-19 vaccine. This specimen consisted of peripheral blood, obtained 28 days after the second AZD1222 dose. CDR3 DNA sequence: TGTGCCACCCGGGACAGGGAAGAGACCCAGTACTTC. Protein sequence: CATRDREETQYF.